This TCR beta chain was documented in a study of regulatory T cells in long-lasting Graves disease. This clonotype came up a few times. Libraries of TCR beta came from iRepertoire HTBI primers plus Arm-PCR of CDR3 regions. Via MiXCR, TCRdb re-called the multiplex PCR reads, giving one row per CDR3 protein. The data hold 540,000 or so distinct CDR3 sequences, with around an eighth observed a single time. Sample time point: newly diagnosed GD, antithyroid drugs for less than 3 months. With RNA extracted from PBMCs as input, the TCR library was made. V dropped 3 bases and J dropped 6; count of bases not matched to a gene: 12. The CDR3 covers 16 residues. The germline V gene has CDR1 DFQATT and CDR2 SNEGSKA (reference sequence). The data were also submitted as part of a second study, on T cells in Graves' hyperthyroidism and ophthalmopathy.

The rearrangement links TRBV20-1 to TRBJ2-2, with 8 bases matching TRBD2. The specimen was peripheral blood mononuclear cells (PBMCs), collected at new diagnosis, from a patient treated with antithyroid drugs. The source of this sequence is a man between 25 and 39 years old with Graves disease. DNA of the CDR3: TGCAGTGCTAGCTCCGGAAGCGGGAGTTCGGCCGGGGAGCTGTTTTTT. Protein sequence: CSASSGSGSSAGELFF.